A single sample is the source of the 7 T cell receptor beta chains below, sequenced in a study of cytomegalovirus exposure and HLA in healthy donors (dated by TCRdb to 2016 to 2017). Libraries were built with the immunoSEQ multiplex PCR assay. For the multiplex PCR, a mixture combining 60 forward primers for TCR Vbeta segments and 13 reverse primers for TCR Jbeta segments was used. The immuneACCESS repertoire file appears here via TCRdb, limited to in-frame rearrangements. These files lack a portion of the clones; in checked studies, under half of the deficit traces to unresolved V genes, and the cause of the others is not known. The sample table records approximately 140,000 clones; roughly 80% of these occur just once. Of the sample, 13% is held by the ten largest clones. Sequences were obtained from PBMCs. The receptor set was obtained from a man in his forties or fifties in good health and CMV-seropositive.

The rearrangement links TRBV11-1 to TRBJ2-7; 9 nucleotides align to TRBD2. CDR3 length: 15 residues. Germline V gives CDR1 SGHAT, CDR2 FQDESV (reference sequence). The V segment lost 1 base and the J segment 4 bases; nucleotides outside the gene matches: 5. CDR3 coding DNA: TGTGCCAGCAGCTTAGTTGCGGGAGGGCCGTACGAGCAGTACTTC. Encoded protein: CASSLVAGGPYEQYF.

This clone was found many times. V usage is TRBV6-5 and J usage is TRBJ1-1; D is uncertain. Trimming took off 2 bases at V and 11 bases at J, with 18 bases between the two ends. The V gene's germline CDR1 is MNHEY and CDR2 SVGAGI. The CDR3 runs 14 residues. The CDR3 reads CASSYQAPGTDAFF. In nucleotides, the CDR3 is TGTGCCAGCAGTTACCAAGCGCCGGGAACAGATGCTTTCTTT.

V usage is TRBV6-5 and J usage is TRBJ2-7, with 7 bases identical to TRBD1. This CDR3 contains 13 residues. V was clipped by 5 bases and J by 6 bases; unmatched bases: 7. Germline values: CDR1 MNHEY, CDR2 SVGAGI. In nucleotides, the CDR3 is TGTGCCAGCAGTGCCCCCGCAGGGGGCGAGCAGTACTTC. Encoded protein: CASSAPAGGEQYF.

In nucleotides, the CDR3 is TGTGCCAGCAGTTGGACGGGAAACTCCTACGAGCAGTACTTC. Protein product: CASSWTGNSYEQYF. The rearrangement joins TRBV2 to TRBJ2-7; a possible D gene is TRBD2 (5 bases). Trimming cost V 5 bases and J 0 bases, with 11 bases left between them. The length of the CDR3 is 14 residues. CDR1 and CDR2 from the germline V gene are SNHLY and FYNNEI.

Concerning this clone itself: One end of the junction fails to match germline, which may point to a read error. The chain joins TRBV5-1 to TRBJ2-6, with a tentative D call TRBD2 (6 bases). CDR1 and CDR2 (germline): SGHRS, YFSETQ. The CDR3 is 18 residues long. The CDR3 loop reads CASSLVASGRSGANGLTF. CDR3 coding DNA: TGCGCCAGCAGCTTGGTAGCCAGCGGGCGATCTGGGGCCAACGGCCTGACTTTC.

The genes are TRBV5-5 and TRBJ2-5; TRBD2 is a possible D gene (7 bases). The V end was cut by 0 bases, the J end by 4 bases, with 25 bases between. The CDR3 length is 19 residues. The germline CDR1 and CDR2 sequences are SGHKS and YYEKEE (reference sequence). CDR3 nucleotides: TGTGCCAGCAGCTTGGCCGGGGGGCTCCTAACCCGGAGAATAGAGACCCAGTACTTC. Protein sequence: CASSLAGGLLTRRIETQYF.

The rearrangement uses TRBV6-1 and TRBJ2-1; 7 nucleotides align to TRBD2. The germline gives CDR1 MNHNS, CDR2 SASEGT. The CDR3 loop spans 15 amino acids. V gave up 7 bases and J gave up 7 bases; unmatched junction bases: 13. The CDR3 region is CASIDGRSMGNEQFF. As DNA, the CDR3 is TGTGCCAGCATTGACGGGAGGTCTATGGGAAATGAGCAGTTCTTC.